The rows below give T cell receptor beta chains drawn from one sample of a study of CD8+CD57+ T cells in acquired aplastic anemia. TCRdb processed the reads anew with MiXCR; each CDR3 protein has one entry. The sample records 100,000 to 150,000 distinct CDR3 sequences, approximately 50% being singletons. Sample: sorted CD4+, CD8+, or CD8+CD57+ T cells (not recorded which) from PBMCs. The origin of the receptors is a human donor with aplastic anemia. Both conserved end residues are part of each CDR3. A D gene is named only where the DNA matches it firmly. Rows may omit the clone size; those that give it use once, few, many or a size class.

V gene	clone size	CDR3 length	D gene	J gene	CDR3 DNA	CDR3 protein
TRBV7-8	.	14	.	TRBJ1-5	TGTGCCAGCAGCTTCTACAGGAACAATCAGCCCCAGCATTTT	CASSFYRNNQPQHF
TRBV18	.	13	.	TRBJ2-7	TGTGCCAGCTCCCTTGGCGGGACCTACGAGAAGTACTTC	CASSLGGTYEKYF
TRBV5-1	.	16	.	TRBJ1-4	TGCGCCAGCAGCTTGGGGGCTGACAGACAGAATGAAAAACTGTTTTTT	CASSLGADRQNEKLFF
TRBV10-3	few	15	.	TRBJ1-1	TGTGCCATCAGTGAGTCGATGCAGTCGATCACTGAAGCTTTCTTT	CAISESMQSITEAFF
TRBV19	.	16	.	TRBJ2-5	TGTGCCAGTACCTCCGGTGGAAGGGCTCCTGGGGAGACCCAGTACTTC	CASTSGGRAPGETQYF
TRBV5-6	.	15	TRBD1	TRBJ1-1	TGTGCCAGCAGCTGGGACCGGGACAGAGTGACTGAAGCTTTCTTT	CASSWDRDRVTEAFF
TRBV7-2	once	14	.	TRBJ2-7	TGTGCCAGCAGCTTAGCTATTAGCTCCTACGAGCAGTACTTC	CASSLAISSYEQYF
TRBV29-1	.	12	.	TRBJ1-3	TGCAGCGCCACAGGAACGGGAAACGCCATATATTTT	CSATGTGNAIYF
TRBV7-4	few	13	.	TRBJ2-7	TGTGCCAGCAGTCTTAATAGAATCTACGAGCAGTACTTC	CASSLNRIYEQYF
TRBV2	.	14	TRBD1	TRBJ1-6	TGTGCCAGCAGCGTGGGACAGTATAATTCACCCCTCCACTTT	CASSVGQYNSPLHF
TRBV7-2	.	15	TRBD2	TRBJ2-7	TGTGCCAGCAGCCCCGGTTGGGGACTACGCTACGAGCAGTACTTC	CASSPGWGLRYEQYF
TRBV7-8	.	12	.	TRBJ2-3	TGTGCCAGCAGCTATCCCCCATCCACGCAGTATTTT	CASSYPPSTQYF
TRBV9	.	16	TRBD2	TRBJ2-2	TGTGCCAGCAGAGGGACCGGGACTACGAACACCGGGGAGCTGTTTTTT	CASRGTGTTNTGELFF
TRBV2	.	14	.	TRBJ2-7	TGTGCCAGCAGTGAACAGGGACAAGGAAACGAGCAGTACTTC	CASSEQGQGNEQYF
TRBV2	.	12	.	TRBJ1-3	TGTGCCAGCATAAAGACTGGAAACACCATATATTTT	CASIKTGNTIYF
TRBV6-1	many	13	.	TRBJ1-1	TGTGCCAGCAGTGACGGGCAGAACACTGAAGCTTTCTTT	CASSDGQNTEAFF
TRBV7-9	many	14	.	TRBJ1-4	TGTGCCAGCAGCTTACAGCCAACTAATGAAAAACTGTTTTTT	CASSLQPTNEKLFF